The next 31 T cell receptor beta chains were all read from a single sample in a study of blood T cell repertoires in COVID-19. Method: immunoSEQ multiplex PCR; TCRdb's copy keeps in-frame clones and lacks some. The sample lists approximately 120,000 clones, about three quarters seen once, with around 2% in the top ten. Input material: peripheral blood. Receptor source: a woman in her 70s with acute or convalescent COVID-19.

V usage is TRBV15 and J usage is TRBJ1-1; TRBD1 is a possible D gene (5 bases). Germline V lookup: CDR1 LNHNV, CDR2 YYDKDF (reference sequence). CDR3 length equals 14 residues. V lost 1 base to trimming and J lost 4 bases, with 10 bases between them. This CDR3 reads CATSRGGGSTEAFF. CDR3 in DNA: TGTGCCACCAGCAGAGGGGGCGGAAGCACTGAAGCTTTCTTT.

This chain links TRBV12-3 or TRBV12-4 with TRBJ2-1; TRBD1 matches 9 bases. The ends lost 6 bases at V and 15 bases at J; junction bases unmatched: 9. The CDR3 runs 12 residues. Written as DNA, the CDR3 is TGTGCCAGCAGCATACAGGGGGCGCGGAGGTTCTTC. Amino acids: CASSIQGARRFF.

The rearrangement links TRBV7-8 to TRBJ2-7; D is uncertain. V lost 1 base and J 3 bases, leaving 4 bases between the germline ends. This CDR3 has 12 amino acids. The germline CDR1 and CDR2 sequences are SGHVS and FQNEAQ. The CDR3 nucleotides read TGTGCCAGCAGCTTAGTCGGCTACGAGCAGTACTTC. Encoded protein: CASSLVGYEQYF.

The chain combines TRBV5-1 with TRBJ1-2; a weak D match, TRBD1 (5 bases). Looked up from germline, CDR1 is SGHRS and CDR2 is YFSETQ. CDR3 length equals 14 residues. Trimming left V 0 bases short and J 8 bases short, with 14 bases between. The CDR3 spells CASSLAGGKEGYTF. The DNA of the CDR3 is TGCGCCAGCAGCTTGGCCGGGGGGAAGGAGGGCTACACCTTC.

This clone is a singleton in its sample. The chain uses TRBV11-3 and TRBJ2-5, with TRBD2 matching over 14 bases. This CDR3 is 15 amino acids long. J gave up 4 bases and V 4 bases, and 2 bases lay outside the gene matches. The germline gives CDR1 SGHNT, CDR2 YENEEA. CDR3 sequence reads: CASSSGLAGAETQYF. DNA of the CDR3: TGTGCCAGCAGCTCGGGACTAGCGGGAGCAGAGACCCAGTACTTC.

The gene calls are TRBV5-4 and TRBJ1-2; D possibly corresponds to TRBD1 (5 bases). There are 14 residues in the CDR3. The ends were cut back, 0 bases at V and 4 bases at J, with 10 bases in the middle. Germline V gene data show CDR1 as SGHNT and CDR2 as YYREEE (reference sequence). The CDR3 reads CASSLVGGIYGYTF. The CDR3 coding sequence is TGTGCCAGCAGCTTGGTGGGGGGGATCTATGGCTACACCTTC.

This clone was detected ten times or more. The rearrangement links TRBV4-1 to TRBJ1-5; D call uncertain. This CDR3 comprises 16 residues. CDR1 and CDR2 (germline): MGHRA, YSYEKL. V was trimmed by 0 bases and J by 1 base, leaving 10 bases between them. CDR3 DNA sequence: TGCGCCAGCAGCCAAGACGGGTGGCCGAGCAATCAGCCCCAGCATTTT. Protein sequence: CASSQDGWPSNQPQHF.

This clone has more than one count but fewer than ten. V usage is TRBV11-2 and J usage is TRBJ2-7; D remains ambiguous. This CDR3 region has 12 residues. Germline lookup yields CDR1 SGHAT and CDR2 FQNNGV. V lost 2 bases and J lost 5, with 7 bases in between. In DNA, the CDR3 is TGTGCCAGCAGCTTAATCATCAACGAGCAGTACTTC. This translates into CASSLIINEQYF.

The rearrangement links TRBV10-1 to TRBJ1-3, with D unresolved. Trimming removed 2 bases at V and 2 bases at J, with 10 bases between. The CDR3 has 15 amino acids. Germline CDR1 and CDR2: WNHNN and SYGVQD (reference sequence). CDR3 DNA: TGCGCCAGCAGTGAGAGTTCAGGCGCTGGAAACACCATATATTTT. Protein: CASSESSGAGNTIYF.

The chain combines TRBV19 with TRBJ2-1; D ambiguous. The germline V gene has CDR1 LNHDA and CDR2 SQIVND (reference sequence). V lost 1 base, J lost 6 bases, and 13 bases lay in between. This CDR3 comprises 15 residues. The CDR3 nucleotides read TGTGCCAGTAGTATAGTTTCGGCAGGCCCCAATGAGCAGTTCTTC. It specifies CASSIVSAGPNEQFF.

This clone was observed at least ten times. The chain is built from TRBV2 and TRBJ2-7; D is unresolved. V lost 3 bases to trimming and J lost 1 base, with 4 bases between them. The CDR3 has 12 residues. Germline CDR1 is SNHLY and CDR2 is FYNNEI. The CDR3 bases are TGTGCCAGCAGTGACCTTTCCTACGAGCAGTACTTC. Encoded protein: CASSDLSYEQYF.

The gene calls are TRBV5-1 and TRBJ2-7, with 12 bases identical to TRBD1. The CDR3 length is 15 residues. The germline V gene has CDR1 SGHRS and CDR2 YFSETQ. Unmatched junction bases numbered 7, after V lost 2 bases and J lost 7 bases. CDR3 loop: CASSLRGTGGFEQYF. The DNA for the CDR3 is TGCGCCAGCAGCTTAAGGGGGACAGGGGGCTTTGAGCAGTACTTC.

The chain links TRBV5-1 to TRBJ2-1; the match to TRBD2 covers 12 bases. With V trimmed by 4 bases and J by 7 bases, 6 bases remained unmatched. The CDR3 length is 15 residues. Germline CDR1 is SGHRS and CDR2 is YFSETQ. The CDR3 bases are TGCGCCAGCAGCCTGACTAGCGGGAGAAGTAATGAGCAGTTCTTC. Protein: CASSLTSGRSNEQFF. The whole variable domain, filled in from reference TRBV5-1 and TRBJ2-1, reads KAGVTQTPRYLIKTRGQQVTLSCSPISGHRSVSWYQQTPGQGLQFLFEYFSETQRNKGNFPGRFSGRQFSNSRSEMNVSTLELGDSALYLCASSLTSGRSNEQFFGPGTRLTVL.

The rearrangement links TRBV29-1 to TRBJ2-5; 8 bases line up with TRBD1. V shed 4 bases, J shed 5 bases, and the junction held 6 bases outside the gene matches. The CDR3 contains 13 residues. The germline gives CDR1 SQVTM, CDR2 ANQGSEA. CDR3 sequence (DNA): TGCAGCGTTGGACAGGGGATAATGGAGACCCAGTACTTC. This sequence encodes CSVGQGIMETQYF. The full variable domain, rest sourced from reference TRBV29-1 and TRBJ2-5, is SAVISQKPSRDICQRGTSLTIQCQVDSQVTMMFWYRQQPGQSLTLIATANQGSEATYESGFVIDKFPISRPNLTFSTLTVSNMSPEDSSIYLCSVGQGIMETQYFGPGTRLLVL.

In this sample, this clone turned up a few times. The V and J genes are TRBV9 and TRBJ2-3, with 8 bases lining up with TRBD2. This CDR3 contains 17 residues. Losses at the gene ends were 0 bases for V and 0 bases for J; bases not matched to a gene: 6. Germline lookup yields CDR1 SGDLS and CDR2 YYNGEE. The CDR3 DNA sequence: TGTGCCAGCAGCGTAGGGAGTAGCGGGACTAGCACAGATACGCAGTATTTT. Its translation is CASSVGSSGTSTDTQYF. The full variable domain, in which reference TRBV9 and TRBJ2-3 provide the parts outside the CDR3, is DSGVTQTPKHLITATGQRVTLRCSPRSGDLSVYWYQQSLDQGLQFLIQYYNGEERAKGNILERFSAQQFPDLHSELNLSSLELGDSALYFCASSVGSSGTSTDTQYFGPGTRLTVL.

CDR3 region: CASSPQYQGTEAFF. As DNA, the CDR3 is TGTGCCAGCAGCCCCCAGTATCAGGGGACTGAAGCTTTCTTT. The chain employs TRBV5-4 and TRBJ1-1, with D possibly being TRBD1 (6 bases). From germline, CDR1 is SGHNT and CDR2 YYREEE (reference sequence). The CDR3 contains 14 residues. With 4 bases removed from V and 5 bases from J, the gap between germline ends came to 15 bases.

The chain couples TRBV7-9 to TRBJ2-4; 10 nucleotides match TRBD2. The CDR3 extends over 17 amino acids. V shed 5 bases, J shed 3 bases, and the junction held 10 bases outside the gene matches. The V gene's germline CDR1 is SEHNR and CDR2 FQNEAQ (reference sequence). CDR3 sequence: CASSAQILAGNKNIQYF. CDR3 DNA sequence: TGTGCCAGCAGCGCTCAAATACTAGCGGGGAACAAAAACATTCAGTACTTC.

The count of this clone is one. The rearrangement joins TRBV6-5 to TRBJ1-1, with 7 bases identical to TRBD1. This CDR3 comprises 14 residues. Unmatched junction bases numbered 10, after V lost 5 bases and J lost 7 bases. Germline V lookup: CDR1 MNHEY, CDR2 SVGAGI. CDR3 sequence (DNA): TGTGCCAGCAGTCCCCGGGACAGCACAAGTGAAGCTTTCTTT. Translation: CASSPRDSTSEAFF.

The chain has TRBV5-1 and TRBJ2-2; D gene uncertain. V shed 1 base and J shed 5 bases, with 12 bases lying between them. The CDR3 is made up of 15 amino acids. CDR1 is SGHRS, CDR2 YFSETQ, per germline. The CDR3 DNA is TGCGCCAGCAGCTTGCAAGGAGCGCGGACCGGGGAGCTGTTTTTT. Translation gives CASSLQGARTGELFF.

Here the CDR3 DNA reads TGTGCCAGCAGCCAAGCGGCAGCTAGCTATGGCTACACCTTC. Amino acids: CASSQAAASYGYTF. V is TRBV3-1 (or the pseudogene TRBV3-2) and J is TRBJ1-2; D uncertain. The CDR3 extends over 14 amino acids. In germline, CDR1 is LGHDT, CDR2 YNNKEL (reference sequence). Between the trimmed V and J ends, which lost 1 base and 4 bases, there was a span of 10 bases.

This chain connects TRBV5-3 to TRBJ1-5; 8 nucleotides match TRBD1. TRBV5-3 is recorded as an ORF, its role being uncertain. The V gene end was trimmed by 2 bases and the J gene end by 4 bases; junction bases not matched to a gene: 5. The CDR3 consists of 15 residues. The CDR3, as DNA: TGTGCCAGAAGCTTCACAGGGGGGACGAATCAGCCCCAGCATTTT. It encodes CARSFTGGTNQPQHF.

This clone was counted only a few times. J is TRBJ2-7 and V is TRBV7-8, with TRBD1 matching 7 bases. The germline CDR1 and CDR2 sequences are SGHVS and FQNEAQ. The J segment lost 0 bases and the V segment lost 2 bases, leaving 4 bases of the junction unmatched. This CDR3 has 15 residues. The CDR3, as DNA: TGTGCCAGCAGCTTATGGACAGGAAGCTCCTACGAGCAGTACTTC. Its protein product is CASSLWTGSSYEQYF.

CDR3 DNA: TGCGCCAGCAGCCAAGATTACTCCCCCAATGAAAAACTGTTTTTT. This encodes CASSQDYSPNEKLFF. The chain joins TRBV4-3 to TRBJ1-4; D call uncertain. CDR1 is LGHNA and CDR2 is YSLEER in the germline V gene. This CDR3 has 15 amino acids. Trimming shortened V by 0 bases and J by 5 bases, and 10 bases separated the two germline ends.

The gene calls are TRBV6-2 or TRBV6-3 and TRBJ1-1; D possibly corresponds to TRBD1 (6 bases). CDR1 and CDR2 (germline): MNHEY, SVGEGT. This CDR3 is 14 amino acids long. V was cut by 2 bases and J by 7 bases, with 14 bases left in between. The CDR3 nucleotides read TGTGCCAGCAGTTACGGGATTCGACAGGATGAAGCTTTCTTT. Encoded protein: CASSYGIRQDEAFF.

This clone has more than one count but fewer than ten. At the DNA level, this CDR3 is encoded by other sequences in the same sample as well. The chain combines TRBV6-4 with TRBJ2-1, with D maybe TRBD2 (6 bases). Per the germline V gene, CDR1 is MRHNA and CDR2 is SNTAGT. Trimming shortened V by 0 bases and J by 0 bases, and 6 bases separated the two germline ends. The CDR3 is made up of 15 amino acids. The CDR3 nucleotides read TGTGCCAGCAGTGACTCAGCGGGCTCCTACAATGAGCAGTTCTTC. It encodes CASSDSAGSYNEQFF.

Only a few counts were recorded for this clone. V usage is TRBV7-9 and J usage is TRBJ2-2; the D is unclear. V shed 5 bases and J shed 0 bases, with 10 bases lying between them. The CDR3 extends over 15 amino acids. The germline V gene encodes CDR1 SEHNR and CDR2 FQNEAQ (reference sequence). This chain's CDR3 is CASSPPSANTGELFF. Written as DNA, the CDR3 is TGTGCCAGCAGCCCGCCGAGCGCGAACACCGGGGAGCTGTTTTTT.

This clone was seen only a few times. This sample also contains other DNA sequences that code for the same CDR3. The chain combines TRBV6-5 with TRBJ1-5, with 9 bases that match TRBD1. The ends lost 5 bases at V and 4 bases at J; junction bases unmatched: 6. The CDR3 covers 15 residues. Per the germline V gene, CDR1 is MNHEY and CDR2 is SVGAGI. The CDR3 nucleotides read TGTGCCAGCAGTCTTAGGACAGGGGCAAATCAGCCCCAGCATTTT. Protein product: CASSLRTGANQPQHF.

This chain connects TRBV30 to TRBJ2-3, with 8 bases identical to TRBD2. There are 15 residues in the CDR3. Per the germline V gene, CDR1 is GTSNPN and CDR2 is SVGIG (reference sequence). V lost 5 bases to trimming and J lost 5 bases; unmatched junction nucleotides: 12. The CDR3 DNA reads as TGTGCCTGGCAACCCGTAGCGGGATGGCGAGATACGCAGTATTTT. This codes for CAWQPVAGWRDTQYF.

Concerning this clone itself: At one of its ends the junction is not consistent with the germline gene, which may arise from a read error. The CDR3 sequence is CASSDRRSSSYNGQFF. The CDR3 DNA sequence: TGTGCCAGCAGTGATAGGAGGAGCAGCTCCTACAATGGGCAGTTCTTC. J is TRBJ2-1 and V is TRBV6-1; D perhaps matches TRBD2 (5 bases). CDR3 length: 16 amino acids. Germline values: CDR1 MNHNS, CDR2 SASEGT.

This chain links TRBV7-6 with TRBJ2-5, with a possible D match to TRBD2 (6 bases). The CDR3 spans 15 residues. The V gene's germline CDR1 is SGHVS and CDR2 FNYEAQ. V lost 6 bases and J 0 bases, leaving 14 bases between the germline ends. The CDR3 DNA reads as TGTGCCAGCAGGGTCGGGGGTCGTCACCAAGAGACCCAGTACTTC. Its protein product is CASRVGGRHQETQYF.

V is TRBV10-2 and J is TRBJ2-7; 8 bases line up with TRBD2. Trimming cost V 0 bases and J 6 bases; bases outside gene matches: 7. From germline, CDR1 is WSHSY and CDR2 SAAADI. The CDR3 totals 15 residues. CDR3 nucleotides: TGCGCCAGCAGTGAGTCAGCGGGGGCTCGGGGCGAGCAGTACTTC. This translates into CASSESAGARGEQYF.